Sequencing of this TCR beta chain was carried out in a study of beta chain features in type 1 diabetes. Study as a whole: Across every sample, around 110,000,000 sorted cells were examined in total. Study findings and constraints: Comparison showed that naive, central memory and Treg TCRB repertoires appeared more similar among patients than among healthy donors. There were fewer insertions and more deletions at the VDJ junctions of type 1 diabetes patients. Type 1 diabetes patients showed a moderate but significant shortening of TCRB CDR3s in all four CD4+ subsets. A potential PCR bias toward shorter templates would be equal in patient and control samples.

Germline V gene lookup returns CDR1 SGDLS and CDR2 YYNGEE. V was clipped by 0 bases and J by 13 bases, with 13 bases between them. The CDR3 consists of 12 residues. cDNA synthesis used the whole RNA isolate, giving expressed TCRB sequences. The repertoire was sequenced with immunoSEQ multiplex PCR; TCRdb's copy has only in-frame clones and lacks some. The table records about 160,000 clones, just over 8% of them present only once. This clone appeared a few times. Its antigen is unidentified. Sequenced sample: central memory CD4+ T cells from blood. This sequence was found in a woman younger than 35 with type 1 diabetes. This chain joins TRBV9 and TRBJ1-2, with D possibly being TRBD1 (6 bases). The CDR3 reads CASSVAETGITF. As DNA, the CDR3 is TGTGCCAGCAGCGTAGCCGAAACAGGGATCACCTTC.